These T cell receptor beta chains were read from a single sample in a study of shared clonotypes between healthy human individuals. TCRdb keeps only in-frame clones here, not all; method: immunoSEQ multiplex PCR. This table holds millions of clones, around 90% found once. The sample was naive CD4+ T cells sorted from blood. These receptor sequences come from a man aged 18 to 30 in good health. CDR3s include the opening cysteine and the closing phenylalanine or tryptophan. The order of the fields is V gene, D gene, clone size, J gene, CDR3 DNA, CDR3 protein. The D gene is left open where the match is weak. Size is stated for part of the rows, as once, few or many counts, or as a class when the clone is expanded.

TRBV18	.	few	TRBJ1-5	TGTGCCAGCTCACCCGCGGGGGATCAGCCCCAGCATTTT	CASSPAGDQPQHF
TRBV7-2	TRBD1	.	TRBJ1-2	TGTGCCAGCAGCTACCGGGACAGGGTCTATGGCTACACCTTC	CASSYRDRVYGYTF
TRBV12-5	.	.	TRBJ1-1	TGTGCTAGTGGTTTTTGGGGGGTCTCGAAGAAGGCTTTCTTT	CASGFWGVSKKAFF
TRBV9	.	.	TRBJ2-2	TGTGCCAGCAGCGACAGATCGAACACCGGGGAGCTGTTTTTT	CASSDRSNTGELFF
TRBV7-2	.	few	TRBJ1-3	TGTGCCAGCAGCGGCGGCAGCCACTCTGGAAACACCATATATTTT	CASSGGSHSGNTIYF
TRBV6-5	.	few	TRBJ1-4	TGTGCCAGCAGCCCCGGACACAATGAAAAACTGTTTTTT	CASSPGHNEKLFF
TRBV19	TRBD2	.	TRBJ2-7	TGTGCCAGTAGTATTGGGGGGGACCTTCTCACCTACGAGCAGTACTTC	CASSIGGDLLTYEQYF
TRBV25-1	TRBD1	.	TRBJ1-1	TGTGCCAGCAGAGGGACAGGGAACACTGAAGCTTTCTTT	CASRGTGNTEAFF
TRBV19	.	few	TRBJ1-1	TGTGCCAGTAGTATACTCGAGGGAGGGGTCACTGAAGCTTTCTTT	CASSILEGGVTEAFF
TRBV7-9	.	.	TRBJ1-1	TGTGCCAGCAGCTTAGCGCCGTCGGTTGTGAACACTGAAGCTTTCTTT	CASSLAPSVVNTEAFF
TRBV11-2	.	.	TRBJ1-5	TGTGCCAGCAGCTTAGATAAGAGGGGGACTCAGCCCCAGCATTTT	CASSLDKRGTQPQHF
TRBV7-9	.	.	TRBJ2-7	TGTGCCAGCAGCTCCCGAGGGTTCGCGAAGCCTTTTCCCTACGAGCAGTACTTC	CASSSRGFAKPFPYEQYF
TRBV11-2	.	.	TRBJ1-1	TGTGCCAGCAGCTTGGGAGAGGGCACTGAAGCTTTCTTT	CASSLGEGTEAFF
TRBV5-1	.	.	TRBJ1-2	TGCGCCAGCAGCTTGAACGACCGCTCCCTCGGCTACACCTTC	CASSLNDRSLGYTF
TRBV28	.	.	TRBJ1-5	TGTGCCAGCAGTCTACAAAATCAGCCCCAGCATTTT	CASSLQNQPQHF
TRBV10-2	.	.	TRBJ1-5	TGCGCCAGCAGTGCGGAGAGGGCGGGCCTCAATCAGCCCCAGCATTTT	CASSAERAGLNQPQHF
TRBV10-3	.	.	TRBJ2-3	TGTGCCATCAGCGATCTCGGCGCAGATACGCAGTATTTT	CAISDLGADTQYF
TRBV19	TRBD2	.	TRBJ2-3	TGTGCCAGTCTAGCGGATAGCACAGATACGCAGTATTTT	CASLADSTDTQYF
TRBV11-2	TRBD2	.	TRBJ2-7	TGTGCCAGCAGCTTACTTAGCGGGAGGGCCTCCTACGAGCAGTACTTC	CASSLLSGRASYEQYF
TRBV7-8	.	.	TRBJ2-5	TGTGCCAGCAGCTGGAGGGTTCTAGAGACCCAGTACTTC	CASSWRVLETQYF
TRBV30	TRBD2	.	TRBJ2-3	TGTGCCTGGAGAAGCGGGACTAGCCCGGCAGATACGCAGTATTTT	CAWRSGTSPADTQYF
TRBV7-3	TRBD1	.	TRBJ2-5	TGTGCCAGCAGCCAGAGAGGACAGGGCATAAGAGAGACCCAGTACTTC	CASSQRGQGIRETQYF
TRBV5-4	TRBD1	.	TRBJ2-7	TGTGCCAGCAGCCCGGGACAGGGGGCTTCGCGCGAGCAGTACTTC	CASSPGQGASREQYF
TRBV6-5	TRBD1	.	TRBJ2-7	TGTGCCAGCAGTTTCCGGGACAGAGGTTCCTACGAGCAGTACTTC	CASSFRDRGSYEQYF
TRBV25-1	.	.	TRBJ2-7	TGTGCCACCAGAGATCCGGAGGCAATGCCGCTTGGGGGTTACGAGCAGTACTTC	CATRDPEAMPLGGYEQYF
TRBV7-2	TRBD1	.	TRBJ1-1	TGTGCCAGCAGCTACACGACAGGGGTCTTGAACACTGAAGCTTTCTTT	CASSYTTGVLNTEAFF
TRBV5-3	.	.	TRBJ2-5	TGTGCCAGAAGCTTGAAGGGTCTCTATCCTGGAGAGACCCAGTACTTC	CARSLKGLYPGETQYF
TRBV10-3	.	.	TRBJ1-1	TGTGCCATCAGTGAGTCGTGGAGCACTGAAGCTTTCTTT	CAISESWSTEAFF
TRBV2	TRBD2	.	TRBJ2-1	TGTGCCACCGAGGGGCAGGGAGGGAATGAGCAGTTCTTC	CATEGQGGNEQFF
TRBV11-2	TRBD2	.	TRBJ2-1	TGTGCCAGCAGCTTAGGGACTAGCATCCACAATGAGCAGTTCTTC	CASSLGTSIHNEQFF
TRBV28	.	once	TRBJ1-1	TGTGCCAGCAGTTCCCACACCGGGGAATCGGCTTTCTTT	CASSSHTGESAFF
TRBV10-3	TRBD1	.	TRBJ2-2	TGTGCCGCCCGGGACAGGGATGCCGGGGAGCTGTTTTTT	CAARDRDAGELFF
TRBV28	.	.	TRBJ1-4	TGTGCCAGCAGTTTTGGCAGGGTTACGGAAAAACTGTTTTTT	CASSFGRVTEKLFF
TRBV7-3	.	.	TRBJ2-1	TGTGCCAGCAGCCCTTTTGGCGGGTCGTTTGGTTACAATGAGCAGTTCTTC	CASSPFGGSFGYNEQFF
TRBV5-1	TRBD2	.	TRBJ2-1	TGCGCCAGCAGCTTGGTAGCGGGAGTTTGGAATGAGCAGTTCTTC	CASSLVAGVWNEQFF
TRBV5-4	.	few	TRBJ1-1	TGTGCCATTACCGACAGGAACACTGAAGCTTTCTTT	CAITDRNTEAFF
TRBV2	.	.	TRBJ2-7	TGTGCCAGCAGACCCGGGGGGGACAGAAGAATCACGGAGGTTTACGAGCAGTACTTC	CASRPGGDRRITEVYEQYF
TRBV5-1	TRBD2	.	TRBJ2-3	TGCGCCAGCAGCGCGGAGCGGGAGGGCACAGATACGCAGTATTTT	CASSAEREGTDTQYF
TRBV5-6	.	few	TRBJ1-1	TGTGCCAGCAGCCCGGGACTGCAGAACACTGAAGCTTTCTTT	CASSPGLQNTEAFF
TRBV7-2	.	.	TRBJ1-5	TGTGCCAGCAGCTTATTGGAATATAGCAATCAGCCCCAGCATTTT	CASSLLEYSNQPQHF